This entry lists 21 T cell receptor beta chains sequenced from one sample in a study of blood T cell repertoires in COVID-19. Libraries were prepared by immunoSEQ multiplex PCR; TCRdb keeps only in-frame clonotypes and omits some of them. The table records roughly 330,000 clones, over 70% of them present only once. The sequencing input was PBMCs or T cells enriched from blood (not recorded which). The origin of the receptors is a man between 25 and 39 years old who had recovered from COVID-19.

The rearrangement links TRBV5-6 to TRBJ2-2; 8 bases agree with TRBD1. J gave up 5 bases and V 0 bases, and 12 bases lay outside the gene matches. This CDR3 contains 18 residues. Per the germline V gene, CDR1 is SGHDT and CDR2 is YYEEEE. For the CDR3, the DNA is TGTGCCAGCAGCTTGGCGGCGGTTCACAGGGGGAAAACCGGGGAGCTGTTTTTT. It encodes CASSLAAVHRGKTGELFF.

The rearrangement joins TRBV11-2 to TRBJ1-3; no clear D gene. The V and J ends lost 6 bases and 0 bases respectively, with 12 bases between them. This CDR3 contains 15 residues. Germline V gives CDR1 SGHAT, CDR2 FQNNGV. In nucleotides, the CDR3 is TGTGCCAGCAGGGAACGACGGAGCTCTGGAAACACCATATATTTT. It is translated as CASRERRSSGNTIYF. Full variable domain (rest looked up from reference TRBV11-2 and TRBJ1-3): EAGVAQSPRYKIIEKRQSVAFWCNPISGHATLYWYQQILGQGPKLLIQFQNNGVVDDSQLPKDRFSAERLKGVDSTLKIQPAKLEDSAVYLCASRERRSSGNTIYFGEGSWLTVV.

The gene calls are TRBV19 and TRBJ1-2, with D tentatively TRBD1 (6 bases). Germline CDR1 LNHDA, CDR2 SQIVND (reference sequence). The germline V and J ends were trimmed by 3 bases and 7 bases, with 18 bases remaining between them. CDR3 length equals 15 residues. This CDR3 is CASSMGHPGMGGYTF. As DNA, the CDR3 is TGTGCCAGTAGTATGGGACACCCGGGAATGGGTGGCTACACCTTC.

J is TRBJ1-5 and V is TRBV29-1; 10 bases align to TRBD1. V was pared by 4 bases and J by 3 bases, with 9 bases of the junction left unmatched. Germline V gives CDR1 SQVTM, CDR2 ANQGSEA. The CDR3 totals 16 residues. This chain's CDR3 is CSVVDRGQGDNQPQHF. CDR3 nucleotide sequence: TGCAGCGTTGTTGACAGGGGGCAAGGAGACAATCAGCCCCAGCATTTT.

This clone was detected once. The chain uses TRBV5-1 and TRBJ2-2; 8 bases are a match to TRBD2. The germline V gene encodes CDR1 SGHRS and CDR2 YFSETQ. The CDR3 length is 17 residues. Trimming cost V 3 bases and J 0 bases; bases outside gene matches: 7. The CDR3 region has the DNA TGCGCCAGCAGCTCACCTCCGGGGGGGCCGAACACCGGGGAGCTGTTTTTT. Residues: CASSSPPGGPNTGELFF.

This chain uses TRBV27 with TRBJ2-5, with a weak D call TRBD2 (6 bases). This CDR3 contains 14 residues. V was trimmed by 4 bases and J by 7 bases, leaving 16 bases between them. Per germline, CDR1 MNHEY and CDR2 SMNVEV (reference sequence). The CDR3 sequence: CASSSLWGGVTQYF. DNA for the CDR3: TGTGCCAGCAGTTCTCTCTGGGGAGGAGTGACCCAGTACTTC.

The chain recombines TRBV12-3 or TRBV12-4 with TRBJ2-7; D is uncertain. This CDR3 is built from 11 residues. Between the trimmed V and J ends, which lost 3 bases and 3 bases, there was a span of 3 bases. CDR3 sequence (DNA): TGTGCCAGCAGTTTTAGCTACGAGCAGTACTTC. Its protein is CASSFSYEQYF.

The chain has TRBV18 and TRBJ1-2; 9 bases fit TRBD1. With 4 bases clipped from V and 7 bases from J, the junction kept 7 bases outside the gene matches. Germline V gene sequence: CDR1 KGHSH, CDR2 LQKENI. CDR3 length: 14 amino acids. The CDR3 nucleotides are TGTGCCAGCTCACAGCAACAGGGACAGGGTGGCTACACCTTC. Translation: CASSQQQGQGGYTF.

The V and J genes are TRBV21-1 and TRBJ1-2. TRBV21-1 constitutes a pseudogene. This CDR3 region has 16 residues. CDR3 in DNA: TGTGCCAGCAGCAAAGGTGGGAGGGGTCGGTCTGGCGGCTACACCTTC. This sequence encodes CASSKGGRGRSGGYTF.

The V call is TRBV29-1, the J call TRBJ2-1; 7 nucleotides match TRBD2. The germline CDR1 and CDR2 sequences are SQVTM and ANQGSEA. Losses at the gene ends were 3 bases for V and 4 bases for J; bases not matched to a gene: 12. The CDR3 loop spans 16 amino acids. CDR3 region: CSVDGLRSGDYNEQFF. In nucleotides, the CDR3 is TGCAGCGTTGACGGCCTCCGAAGCGGGGATTACAATGAGCAGTTCTTC.

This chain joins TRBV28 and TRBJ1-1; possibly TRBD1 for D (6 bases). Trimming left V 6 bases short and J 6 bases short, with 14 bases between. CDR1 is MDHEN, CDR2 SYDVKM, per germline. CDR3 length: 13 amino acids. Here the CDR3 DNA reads TGTGCCAGCAGCTTGGGGGGGGCGGCTGAAGCTTTCTTT. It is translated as CASSLGGAAEAFF.

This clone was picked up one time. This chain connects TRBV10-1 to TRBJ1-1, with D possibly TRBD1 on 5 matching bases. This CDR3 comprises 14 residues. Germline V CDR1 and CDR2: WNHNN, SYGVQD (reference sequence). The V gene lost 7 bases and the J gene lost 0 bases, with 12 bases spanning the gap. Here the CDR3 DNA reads TGCGCCAGCAAAAAAGACAGCATGAACACTGAAGCTTTCTTT. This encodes CASKKDSMNTEAFF.

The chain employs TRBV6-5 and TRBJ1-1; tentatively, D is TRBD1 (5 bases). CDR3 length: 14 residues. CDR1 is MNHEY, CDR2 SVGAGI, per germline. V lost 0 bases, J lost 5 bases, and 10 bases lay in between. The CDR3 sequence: CASSYSSRETEAFF. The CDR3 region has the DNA TGTGCCAGCAGTTACTCGTCCAGGGAAACTGAAGCTTTCTTT.

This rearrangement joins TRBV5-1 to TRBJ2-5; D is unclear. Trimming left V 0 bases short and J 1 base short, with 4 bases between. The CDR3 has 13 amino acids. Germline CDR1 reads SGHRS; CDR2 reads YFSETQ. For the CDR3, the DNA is TGCGCCAGCAGCTTGGGTAGCCAAGAGACCCAGTACTTC. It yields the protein CASSLGSQETQYF.

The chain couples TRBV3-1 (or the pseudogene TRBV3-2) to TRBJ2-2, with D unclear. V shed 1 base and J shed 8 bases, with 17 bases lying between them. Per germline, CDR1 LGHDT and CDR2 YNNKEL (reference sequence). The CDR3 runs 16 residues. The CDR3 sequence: CASSQGPSNAWGELFF. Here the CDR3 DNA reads TGTGCCAGCAGCCAAGGGCCGTCGAACGCATGGGGGGAGCTGTTTTTT.

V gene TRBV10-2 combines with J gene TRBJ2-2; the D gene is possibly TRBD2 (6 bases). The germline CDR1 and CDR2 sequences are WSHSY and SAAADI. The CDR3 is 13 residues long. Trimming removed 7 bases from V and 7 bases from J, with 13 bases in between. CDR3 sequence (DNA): TGCGCCAGCACCAGACTAGAGAACGGGGAGCTGTTTTTT. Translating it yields CASTRLENGELFF.

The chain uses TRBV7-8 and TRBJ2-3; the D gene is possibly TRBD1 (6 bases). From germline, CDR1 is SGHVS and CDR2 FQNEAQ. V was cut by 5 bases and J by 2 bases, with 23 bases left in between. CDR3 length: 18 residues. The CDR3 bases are TGTGCCAGCAGCCTCCCCCGGACAGAAGCCTTAGTCACAGATACGCAGTATTTT. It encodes CASSLPRTEALVTDTQYF.

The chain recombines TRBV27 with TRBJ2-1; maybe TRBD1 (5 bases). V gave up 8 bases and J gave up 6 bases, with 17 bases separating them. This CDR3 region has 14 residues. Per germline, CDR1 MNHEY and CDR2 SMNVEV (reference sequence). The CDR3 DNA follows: TGTGCCAGCGCCACCCTACAGGTCCTCAATGAGCAGTTCTTC. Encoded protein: CASATLQVLNEQFF.

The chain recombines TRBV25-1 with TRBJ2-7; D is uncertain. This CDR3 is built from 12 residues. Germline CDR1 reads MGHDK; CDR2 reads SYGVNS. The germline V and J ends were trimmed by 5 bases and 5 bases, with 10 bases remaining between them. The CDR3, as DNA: TGTGCCAGCAGTATTCTTGGCCACGAGCAGTACTTC. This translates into CASSILGHEQYF.

CDR3 loop: CASSDLGQNQPQHF. In DNA form, the CDR3 reads TGTGCCAGCAGTGACCTCGGACAGAATCAGCCCCAGCATTTT. The chain links TRBV25-1 to TRBJ1-5, with D perhaps matching TRBD1 (6 bases). V lost 3 bases to trimming and J lost 4 bases, with 10 bases between them. The CDR3 length is 14 residues. From germline, CDR1 is MGHDK and CDR2 SYGVNS.

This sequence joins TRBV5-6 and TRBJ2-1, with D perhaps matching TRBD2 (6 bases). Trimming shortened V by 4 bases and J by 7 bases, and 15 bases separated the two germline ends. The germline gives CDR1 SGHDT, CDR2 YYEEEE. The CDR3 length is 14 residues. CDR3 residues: CASSTGLSGNEQFF. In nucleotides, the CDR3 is TGTGCCAGCAGCACGGGACTCTCAGGGAATGAGCAGTTCTTC.